This T cell receptor (beta chain) was obtained from a study of blood T cell repertoires in COVID-19. Study overall: Some COVID-19 samples were acute and others convalescent; all came from the United States, Italy and Spain. From T cells, B-cell-depleted T cells, or PBMCs came the material, which was cDNA or gDNA.

This clone was seen more than once but under ten times. In the authors' workflow: Researchers report that nucleated cell counts were estimated from reference gene primer amplification. Generated by immunoSEQ multiplex PCR, the TCRdb table keeps only in-frame clones and is missing some. V and J calls plus clone size are reproduced from that table; the DNA served to infer D and trimming. The table includes roughly 23,000 clones, less than 90% detected once. Seattle's enrolled individuals joined amid active infection and were then monitored longitudinally. Between the trimmed V and J ends, which lost 7 bases and 5 bases, there was a span of 11 bases. Germline CDR1 is SNHLY and CDR2 is FYNNEI. This CDR3 spans 12 amino acids.

The chain recombines TRBV2 with TRBJ1-2; TRBD1 might be the D (5 bases). This clonotype was sampled from a man between 65 and 79 years old with COVID-19, enrolled during active disease. Sequenced material: peripheral blood. The CDR3 DNA is TGTGCCAGCAAGACAGCAAGATATGGCTACACCTTC. Its protein is CASKTARYGYTF.